This entry describes one T cell receptor (beta chain). Assay used: immunoSEQ multiplex PCR; TCRdb lists only in-frame clones, some missing. The table records more than 70,000 clones, 91% of them present only once. This sample stems from a study of OX40 agonist ivuxolimab in advanced cancers. Germline V lookup: CDR1 SNHLY, CDR2 FYNNEI. There are 15 residues in the CDR3. The trim removed 2 bases at V and 1 base at J, leaving 2 bases unmatched. This chain links TRBV2 with TRBJ2-5; 9 bases fit TRBD2. The receptor's source is an adult with an advanced solid tumor such as melanoma, head and neck, liver or kidney cancer. This specimen was CD4+ or CD8+ T cells sorted from blood, taken in a trial of the OX40 agonist ivuxolimab. The CDR3 region is CASSEQGLAQETQYF. The CDR3 nucleotides are TGTGCCAGCAGTGAACAGGGACTAGCCCAAGAGACCCAGTACTTC.